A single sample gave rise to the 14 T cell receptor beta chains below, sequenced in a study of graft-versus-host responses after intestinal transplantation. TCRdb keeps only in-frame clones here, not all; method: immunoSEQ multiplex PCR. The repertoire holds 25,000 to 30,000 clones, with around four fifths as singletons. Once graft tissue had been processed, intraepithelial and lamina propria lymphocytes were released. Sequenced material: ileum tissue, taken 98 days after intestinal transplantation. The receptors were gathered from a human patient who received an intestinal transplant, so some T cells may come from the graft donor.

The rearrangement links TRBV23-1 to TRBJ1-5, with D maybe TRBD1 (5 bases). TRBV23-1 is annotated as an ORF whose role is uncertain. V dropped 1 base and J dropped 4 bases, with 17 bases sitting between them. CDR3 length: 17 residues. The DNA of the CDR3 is TGCGCCAGCAGTCAATACGCTCGGAGGGGTTCAAATCAGCCCCAGCATTTT. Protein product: CASSQYARRGSNQPQHF.

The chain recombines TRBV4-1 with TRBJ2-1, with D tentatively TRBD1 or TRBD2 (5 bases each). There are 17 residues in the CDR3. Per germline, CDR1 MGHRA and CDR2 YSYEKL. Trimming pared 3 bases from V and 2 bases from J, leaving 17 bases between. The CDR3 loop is CASSHGAFKGPYNEQFF. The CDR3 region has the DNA TGCGCCAGCAGCCATGGCGCTTTCAAGGGACCCTACAATGAGCAGTTCTTC.

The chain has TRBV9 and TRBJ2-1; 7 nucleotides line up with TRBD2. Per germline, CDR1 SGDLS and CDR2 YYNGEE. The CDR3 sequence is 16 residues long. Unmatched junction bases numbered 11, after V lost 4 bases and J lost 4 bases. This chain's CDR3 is CASSPPGAGDYNEQFF. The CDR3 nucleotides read TGTGCCAGCAGCCCCCCCGGTGCGGGGGATTACAATGAGCAGTTCTTC.

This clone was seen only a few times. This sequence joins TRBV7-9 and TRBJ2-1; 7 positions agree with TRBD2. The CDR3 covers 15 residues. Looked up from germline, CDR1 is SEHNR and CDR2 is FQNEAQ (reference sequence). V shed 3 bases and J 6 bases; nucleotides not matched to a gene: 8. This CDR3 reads CASSLTSPVFNEQFF. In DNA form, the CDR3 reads TGTGCCAGCAGCTTGACTAGCCCTGTATTCAATGAGCAGTTCTTC.

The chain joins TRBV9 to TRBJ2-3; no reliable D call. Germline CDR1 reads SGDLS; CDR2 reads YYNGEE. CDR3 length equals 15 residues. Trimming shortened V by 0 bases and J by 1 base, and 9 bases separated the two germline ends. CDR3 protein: CASSVVVPRTDTQYF. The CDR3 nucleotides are TGTGCCAGCAGCGTAGTGGTCCCCCGCACAGATACGCAGTATTTT.

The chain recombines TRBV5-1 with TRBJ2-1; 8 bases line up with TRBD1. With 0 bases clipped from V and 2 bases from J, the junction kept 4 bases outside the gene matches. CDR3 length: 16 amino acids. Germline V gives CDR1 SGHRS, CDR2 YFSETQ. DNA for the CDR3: TGCGCCAGCAGCTTGGGACAGGGGATCCCCTACAATGAGCAGTTCTTC. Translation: CASSLGQGIPYNEQFF.

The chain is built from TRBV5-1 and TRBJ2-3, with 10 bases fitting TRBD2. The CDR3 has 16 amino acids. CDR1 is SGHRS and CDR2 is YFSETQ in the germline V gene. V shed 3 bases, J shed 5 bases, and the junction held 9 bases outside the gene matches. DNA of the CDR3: TGCGCCAGCAGCTCGTCAGCGGGGGGGCCGGGAGATACGCAGTATTTT. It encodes CASSSSAGGPGDTQYF.

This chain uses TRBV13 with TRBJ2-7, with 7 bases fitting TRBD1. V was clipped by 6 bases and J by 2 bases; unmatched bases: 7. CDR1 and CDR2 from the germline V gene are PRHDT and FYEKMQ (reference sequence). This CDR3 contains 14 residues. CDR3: CASSRRTGTYEQYF. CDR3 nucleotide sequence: TGTGCCAGCAGTCGACGGACAGGAACCTACGAGCAGTACTTC.

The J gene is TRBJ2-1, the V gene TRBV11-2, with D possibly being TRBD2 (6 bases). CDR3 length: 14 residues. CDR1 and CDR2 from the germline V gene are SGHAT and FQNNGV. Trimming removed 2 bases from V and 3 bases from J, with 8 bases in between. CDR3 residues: CASSLWGDYNEQFF. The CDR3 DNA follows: TGTGCCAGCAGCTTATGGGGGGACTACAATGAGCAGTTCTTC.

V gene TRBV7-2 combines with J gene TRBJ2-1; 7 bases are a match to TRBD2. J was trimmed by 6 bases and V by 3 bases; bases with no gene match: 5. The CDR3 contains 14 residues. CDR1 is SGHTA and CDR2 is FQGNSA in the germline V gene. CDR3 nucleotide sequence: TGTGCCAGCAGCTTGGGACTAACAAGCAATGAGCAGTTCTTC. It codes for CASSLGLTSNEQFF.

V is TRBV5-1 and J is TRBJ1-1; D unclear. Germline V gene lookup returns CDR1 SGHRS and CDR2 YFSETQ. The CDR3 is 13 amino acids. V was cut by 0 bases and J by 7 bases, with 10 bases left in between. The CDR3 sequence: CASSLDWQGEAFF. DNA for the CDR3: TGCGCCAGCAGCTTGGATTGGCAAGGTGAAGCTTTCTTT.

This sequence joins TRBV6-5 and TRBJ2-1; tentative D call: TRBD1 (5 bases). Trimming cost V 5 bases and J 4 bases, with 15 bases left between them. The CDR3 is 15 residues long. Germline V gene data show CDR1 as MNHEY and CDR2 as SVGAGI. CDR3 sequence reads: CASSPDTTIYNEQFF. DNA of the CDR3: TGTGCCAGCAGTCCGGACACGACGATTTACAATGAGCAGTTCTTC.

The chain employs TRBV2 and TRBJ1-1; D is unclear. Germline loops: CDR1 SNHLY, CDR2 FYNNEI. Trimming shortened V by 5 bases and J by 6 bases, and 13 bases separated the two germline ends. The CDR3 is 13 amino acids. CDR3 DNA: TGTGCCAGCAGTCCGGCATGGTACGCTGAAGCTTTCTTT. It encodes CASSPAWYAEAFF.

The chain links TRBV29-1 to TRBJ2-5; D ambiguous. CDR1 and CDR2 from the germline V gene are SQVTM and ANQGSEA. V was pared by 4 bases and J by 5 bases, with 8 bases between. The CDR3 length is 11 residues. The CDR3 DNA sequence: TGCAGCGTTGGCCAAGGGGAGACCCAGTACTTC. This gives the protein CSVGQGETQYF.